The 14 T cell receptor beta chains below come from one sample, sequenced in a study of T cells in women clearing cervical HPV infection. Assay: immunoSEQ multiplex PCR; the TCRdb copy retains only in-frame clones and omits some. This listing includes over 45,000 clones. Source material: blood buffy coat. Receptors were obtained from a woman between 18 and 75 years old with a cervical HPV16 infection that either progressed to CIN3+ or cleared (not recorded which).

On this clone: The read gets to within 3 residues of the CDR3 end, and the germline J gene fills in the rest. The rearrangement uses TRBV18 and TRBJ1-2; possibly TRBD1 for D (5 bases). V lost 3 bases to trimming and J lost 0 bases, with 8 bases between them. CDR3 length equals 14 residues. Germline CDR1 reads KGHSH; CDR2 reads LQKENI. The CDR3 is CASSPRDPNYGYTF. CDR3 DNA, as far as it was read: TGTGCCAGCTCACCCAGGGATCCTAACTATGGC.

With regard to this clone: From the germline J gene comes the end of the CDR3, since the read stops 3 residues before it. The chain is built from TRBV5-1 and TRBJ2-2; possible D gene TRBD1, 5 bases. CDR3 length: 14 residues. V gave up 4 bases and J gave up 1 base, with 8 bases separating them. CDR1 and CDR2 from the germline V gene are SGHRS and YFSETQ. The CDR3 region is CASSRDRNTGELFF. CDR3 DNA, as far as it was read: TGCGCCAGCAGCCGCGACAGGAACACCGGGGAG.

CDR3 residues: CASSSGQAALYEQYF. Partial CDR3 DNA: TGCGCCAGCAGCTCCGGACAGGCTGCGCTCTACGAG. The chain carries TRBV5-1 and TRBJ2-7, with 7 bases fitting TRBD1. The read terminates 3 residues before the CDR3 end, so the remaining end is supplied by the germline J gene. The germline V gene encodes CDR1 SGHRS and CDR2 YFSETQ. The CDR3 extends over 15 amino acids. With V trimmed by 3 bases and J by 3 bases, 9 bases remained unmatched.

Regarding this clone: The read terminates 3 residues before the CDR3 end, so the remaining end is supplied by the germline J gene. The rearrangement links TRBV10-3 to TRBJ2-3; 7 nucleotides align to TRBD2. The CDR3 is made up of 15 amino acids. Looked up from germline, CDR1 is ENHRY and CDR2 is SYGVKD. The CDR3 reads CAISDDGGYQETQYF. Partial CDR3 DNA: TGTGCCATCAGTGACGACGGGGGGTACCAAGAGACG.

A note on this clone: The read comes to an end 3 residues before the CDR3 does, leaving the germline J gene to fill in the end. The chain carries TRBV19 and TRBJ1-5; D possibly corresponds to TRBD1 (5 bases). V was cut by 1 base and J by 5 bases, with 15 bases left in between. The germline CDR1 and CDR2 sequences are LNHDA and SQIVND (reference sequence). There are 16 residues in the CDR3. CDR3 DNA, as far as it was read: TGTGCCAGTAGTATAGGAGGCAGGGTGATGGATCAGCCC. Amino acids: CASSIGGRVMDQP. The whole CDR3 sequence reads CASSIGGRVMDQPQHF. Looking up the rest from reference TRBV19 and TRBJ1-5 gives the full variable domain: DGGITQSPKYLFRKEGQNVTLSCEQNLNHDAMYWYRQDPGQGLRLIYYSQIVNDFQKGDIAEGYSVSREKKESFPLTVTSAQKNPTAFYLCASSIGGRVMDQPQHFGDGTRLSIL.

On this clone itself: From the germline J gene comes the end of the CDR3, since the read stops 3 residues before it. The J gene is TRBJ2-2, the V gene TRBV10-3; TRBD1 aligns across 9 bases. Per the germline V gene, CDR1 is ENHRY and CDR2 is SYGVKD. The length of the CDR3 is 16 residues. The CDR3 sequence is CAISEQRLGQGEKLFF. The CDR3 DNA, read in part, is TGTGCCATCAGTGAGCAACGGTTGGGACAGGGAGAAAAG.

In the case of this clone: The read comes to an end 3 residues before the CDR3 does, leaving the germline J gene to fill in the end. The gene calls are TRBV6-2 or TRBV6-3 and TRBJ2-3; 9 bases align to TRBD2. CDR3 length equals 15 residues. J gave up 3 bases and V 6 bases, and 7 bases lay outside the gene matches. The V gene's germline CDR1 is MNHEY and CDR2 SVGEGT. The CDR3 reads CASRTAGGRTDTQYF. The sequenced part of the CDR3 DNA is TGTGCCAGCAGAACGGCGGGGGGGAGGACAGATACG.

With regard to this clone: The observed sequence ends 3 residues before the CDR3 terminus, with the missing tail filled in from the germline J gene. The V gene is TRBV5-1, the J gene TRBJ2-2; maybe TRBD1 (6 bases). With 1 base removed from V and 1 base from J, the gap between germline ends came to 8 bases. The CDR3 extends over 15 amino acids. Germline V gene sequence: CDR1 SGHRS, CDR2 YFSETQ. The part of the CDR3 DNA that was read is TGCGCCAGCAGCTTGATGACAGGGAACACCGGGGAG. Residues: CASSLMTGNTGE. The full CDR3 sequence reads CASSLMTGNTGELFF.

Comment on this clone: The read ends 3 residues before the CDR3 terminus; that terminus is restored from the germline J gene. V is TRBV10-3 and J is TRBJ2-3; D possibly uses TRBD1 or TRBD2 (5 bases each). The CDR3 is 12 amino acids. Germline CDR1 and CDR2: ENHRY and SYGVKD. CDR3 bases read: TGTGCCATCAGTCAGGGTGGGGAGACG. Its protein is CAISQGGET. The CDR3 in its entirety is CAISQGGETQYF.

With regard to this clone: The sequence runs out 3 residues before the end of the CDR3; the remainder is reconstructed from the germline J gene. The gene calls are TRBV7-7 and TRBJ2-3; D is uncertain. The CDR3 is 13 amino acids. Germline V gene lookup returns CDR1 SSHAT and CDR2 FNYEAQ (reference sequence). The CDR3 sequence: CASSLIGRETQYF. The covered CDR3 bases are TGTGCCAGCAGCTTAATAGGGCGAGAGACG.

For this clone: The CDR3 end is not reached by the read, which stops 3 residues before it; the germline J gene fills it in. The V gene is TRBV7-6, the J gene TRBJ2-4; TRBD1 matches 9 bases. The CDR3 covers 17 residues. CDR1 is SGHVS, CDR2 FNYEAQ, per germline. The sequenced CDR3 bases are TGTGCCAGCAGCCCACCCGGGACAGGGACAGGGTTCGGTGGT. Its translation is CASSPPGTGTGFGG. The complete CDR3 reads CASSPPGTGTGFGGQYF. Full variable domain (outside the CDR3, taken from reference TRBV7-6 and TRBJ2-4): GAGVSQSPRYKVTKRGQDVALRCDPISGHVSLYWYRQALGQGPEFLTYFNYEAQQDKSGLPNDRFSAERPEGSISTLTIQRTEQRDSAMYRCASSPPGTGTGFGGQYFGAGTRLSVL.

Points on this clone: The read ends 3 residues before the CDR3 terminus; that terminus is restored from the germline J gene. This sequence joins TRBV20-1 and TRBJ1-1; maybe TRBD1 (5 bases). The germline gives CDR1 DFQATT, CDR2 SNEGSKA (reference sequence). The germline V and J ends were trimmed by 5 bases and 1 base, with 17 bases remaining between them. The CDR3 has 15 amino acids. CDR3 DNA, as far as it was read: TGCAGTGCTGAACTCCTCGGGGGGAGGAACACTGAA. This encodes CSAELLGGRNTE. The CDR3 in its entirety is CSAELLGGRNTEAFF.

As for this clone: The read gets to within 3 residues of the CDR3 end, and the germline J gene fills in the rest. The gene calls are TRBV2 and TRBJ2-7; 8 bases agree with TRBD1. Germline CDR1 and CDR2: SNHLY and FYNNEI. The junction had 7 bases not matched to a gene; V was cut back by 1 base and J by 2 bases. The length of the CDR3 is 16 residues. The CDR3 reads CASSEGFRGPTYEQYF. The CDR3 DNA, read in part, is TGTGCCAGCAGTGAAGGCTTCAGGGGGCCCACCTACGAG.

With respect to this clone: The observed sequence ends 3 residues before the CDR3 terminus, with the missing tail filled in from the germline J gene. V gene TRBV30 combines with J gene TRBJ2-2; D is unclear. CDR3 length equals 13 residues. V was cut by 2 bases and J by 6 bases, with 10 bases left in between. Germline V CDR1 and CDR2: GTSNPN, SVGIG (reference sequence). CDR3 in amino acids: CAWSIQSAGELFF. Incomplete CDR3 DNA: TGTGCCTGGAGTATCCAGTCCGCCGGGGAG.